Each of the 22 T cell receptor beta chains below was sequenced from the same sample in a study of cytomegalovirus exposure and HLA in healthy donors. The study ran its PCR with 60 Vbeta and 13 Jbeta primers. The method was immunoSEQ multiplex PCR; TCRdb's version includes in-frame clones alone and lacks a portion of them. The sample holds roughly 80,000 clones, more than 50% seen once. Sequencing used PBMCs. The receptors originated from a male donor in good health and CMV-seropositive.

This chain connects TRBV27 to TRBJ2-6, with D possibly matching TRBD1 (5 bases). The CDR3 has 16 amino acids. The V and J ends lost 10 bases and 3 bases respectively, with 19 bases between them. Germline V lookup: CDR1 MNHEY, CDR2 SMNVEV (reference sequence). The CDR3 sequence is CATKGGLGVGANVLTF. The CDR3 DNA reads as TGTGCCACCAAGGGTGGGCTAGGGGTTGGGGCCAACGTCCTGACTTTC.

This clone is medium-sized by share. The chain uses TRBV5-4 and TRBJ2-5; 10 bases are shared with TRBD2. The germline V gene encodes CDR1 SGHNT and CDR2 YYREEE (reference sequence). The CDR3 contains 16 residues. The V and J ends lost 4 bases and 7 bases, in that order; junction bases with no gene match: 13. The CDR3 nucleotides are TGTGCCAGCAGCAGGGCAGCGGGAGGGCCCCCTGTGACCCAGTACTTC. Its protein product is CASSRAAGGPPVTQYF.

The chain couples TRBV19 to TRBJ2-1; the D gene is possibly TRBD1 (5 bases). The CDR3 length is 15 residues. The germline V and J ends were trimmed by 4 bases and 3 bases, with 13 bases remaining between them. CDR1 is LNHDA and CDR2 is SQIVND in the germline V gene (reference sequence). This CDR3 reads CASSTTGTFYNEQFF. The CDR3, as DNA: TGTGCCAGTAGTACTACAGGAACTTTCTACAATGAGCAGTTCTTC.

This chain uses TRBV4-1 with TRBJ1-2; perhaps TRBD1 as D (5 bases). The V end was cut by 0 bases, the J end by 2 bases, with 16 bases between. Germline V gene lookup returns CDR1 MGHRA and CDR2 YSYEKL. This CDR3 contains 17 residues. CDR3 coding DNA: TGCGCCAGCAGCCAAGATCGGGGGTTAACGGGGAACTATGGCTACACCTTC. This encodes CASSQDRGLTGNYGYTF.

J is TRBJ2-1 and V is TRBV7-9; 9 bases align to TRBD2. Per the germline V gene, CDR1 is SEHNR and CDR2 is FQNEAQ (reference sequence). The CDR3 covers 16 residues. Germline trimming cut 4 bases from V and 9 bases from J; bases unmatched to any gene: 13. In DNA, the CDR3 is TGTGCCAGCAGCTCCCTCCGCGGGAGGGCCCCCTTTGAGCAGTTCTTC. Protein sequence: CASSSLRGRAPFEQFF.

The V call is TRBV6-5, the J call TRBJ2-7; TRBD1 matches at 8 bases. In germline, CDR1 is MNHEY, CDR2 SVGAGI. The junction had 4 bases not matched to a gene; V was cut back by 6 bases and J by 3 bases. The CDR3 is 13 residues long. CDR3 protein: CASSPDRVYEQYF. The DNA of the CDR3 is TGTGCCAGCAGCCCGGACAGGGTCTACGAGCAGTACTTC.

The J gene is TRBJ1-4, the V gene TRBV27, with D possibly TRBD1 on 6 matching bases. Trimming left V 0 bases short and J 8 bases short, with 13 bases between. Germline CDR1 is MNHEY and CDR2 is SMNVEV (reference sequence). CDR3 length equals 15 residues. CDR3 residues: CASSLSVGAGEKLFF. CDR3 nucleotide sequence: TGTGCCAGCAGTTTATCGGTGGGGGCCGGAGAAAAACTGTTTTTT.

The chain recombines TRBV4-1 with TRBJ1-6; D is unclear. This CDR3 is built from 14 residues. The germline V and J ends were trimmed by 0 bases and 10 bases, with 10 bases remaining between them. Germline V CDR1 and CDR2: MGHRA, YSYEKL. CDR3 amino acids: CASSQDRVRSPLHF. The CDR3 DNA is TGCGCCAGCAGCCAAGATAGAGTGAGGTCACCCCTCCACTTT.

The chain joins TRBV7-2 to TRBJ1-3, with no clear D. The germline V and J ends were trimmed by 8 bases and 0 bases, with 5 bases remaining between them. CDR1 SGHTA and CDR2 FQGNSA come from the germline V gene. The CDR3 loop spans 12 amino acids. The CDR3 loop is CASRGSGNTIYF. Here the CDR3 DNA reads TGTGCCAGCCGGGGCTCTGGAAACACCATATATTTT.

The CDR3 DNA reads TGTGCCAGCAGGATACCGGGGTATGGCTACACCTTC. Protein: CASRIPGYGYTF. The chain combines TRBV2 with TRBJ1-2; D call uncertain. Trimming cost V 6 bases and J 5 bases, with 10 bases left between them. The CDR3 is 12 residues long. Germline V CDR1 and CDR2: SNHLY, FYNNEI.

The chain has TRBV27 and TRBJ1-2; 7 nucleotides agree with TRBD1. Germline values: CDR1 MNHEY, CDR2 SMNVEV (reference sequence). V gave up 3 bases and J gave up 8 bases; unmatched junction bases: 18. This CDR3 is built from 17 residues. The DNA of the CDR3 is TGTGCCAGCAGTTTTAAGGCAGGGCAGGGGGAAATAGGAGGCTACACCTTC. Translated: CASSFKAGQGEIGGYTF.

The chain recombines TRBV29-1 with TRBJ2-2, with D possibly being TRBD2 (6 bases). Trimming took off 1 base at V and 5 bases at J, with 11 bases between the two ends. The CDR3 covers 14 residues. CDR1 and CDR2 (germline): SQVTM, ANQGSEA. The CDR3 DNA is TGCAGCGTTGAAGCGGGAGAAGGAACCGGGGAGCTGTTTTTT. Its translation: CSVEAGEGTGELFF.

The J gene is TRBJ2-5, the V gene TRBV30, with TRBD1 identical over 8 bases. V trimming: 4 bases; J trimming: 5 bases; junction bases outside the gene matches: 3. Germline-derived CDR1 and CDR2 are GTSNPN and SVGIG (reference sequence). There are 12 residues in the CDR3. The CDR3 sequence: CAWTGGPETQYF. The CDR3 DNA is TGTGCCTGGACAGGGGGCCCCGAGACCCAGTACTTC.

There are a few counts of this clone. The chain carries TRBV6-1 and TRBJ1-1, with a weak D call TRBD1 (6 bases). The CDR3 spans 15 residues. Trimming stripped 7 bases from V and 2 bases from J, with 17 bases between. Germline CDR1 reads MNHNS; CDR2 reads SASEGT. This chain's CDR3 is CASISTGVLNTEAFF. In DNA form, the CDR3 reads TGTGCCAGCATTTCGACAGGAGTCTTAAACACTGAAGCTTTCTTT.

The J gene is TRBJ2-5, the V gene TRBV5-1; D unresolved. V shed 1 base and J shed 0 bases, with 7 bases lying between them. Germline V lookup: CDR1 SGHRS, CDR2 YFSETQ. This CDR3 is 14 amino acids long. The CDR3 DNA reads TGCGCCAGCAGCTTGACTCCTTACCAAGAGACCCAGTACTTC. The encoded protein is CASSLTPYQETQYF.

V is TRBV5-4 and J is TRBJ2-5; TRBD2 might be the D (5 bases). The CDR3 runs 14 residues. V was shortened by 1 base and J by 9 bases, with 16 bases between the two germline ends. CDR1 and CDR2 (germline): SGHNT, YYREEE (reference sequence). The CDR3 bases are TGTGCCAGCAGCTTGCCGGGTATTCCGGAGGCCCAGTACTTC. Its translation is CASSLPGIPEAQYF. The whole variable domain, filled in from reference TRBV5-4 and TRBJ2-5, reads ETGVTQSPTHLIKTRGQQVTLRCSSQSGHNTVSWYQQALGQGPQFIFQYYREEENGRGNFPPRFSGLQFPNYSSELNVNALELDDSALYLCASSLPGIPEAQYFGPGTRLLVL.

V gene TRBV7-2 combines with J gene TRBJ2-4; TRBD2 is a possible D gene (7 bases). Germline loops: CDR1 SGHTA, CDR2 FQGNSA. This CDR3 is built from 16 residues. Trimming cost V 5 bases and J 3 bases, with 17 bases left between them. Written as DNA, the CDR3 is TGTGCCAGCAGCCCAAGGGGGGGGCGAGGCAAAAACATTCAGTACTTC. As protein: CASSPRGGRGKNIQYF.

The CDR3 loop is CASSLKGTAEQFF. Written as DNA, the CDR3 is TGTGCCAGCAGTTTAAAGGGGACAGCCGAGCAGTTCTTC. The chain employs TRBV27 and TRBJ2-1; TRBD1 matches 7 bases. V dropped 2 bases and J dropped 10; count of bases not matched to a gene: 5. This CDR3 is built from 13 residues. Looked up from germline, CDR1 is MNHEY and CDR2 is SMNVEV (reference sequence).

The sample holds a few counts of this clone. The chain carries TRBV27 and TRBJ2-1; TRBD2 is a possible D gene (6 bases). The V gene's germline CDR1 is MNHEY and CDR2 SMNVEV (reference sequence). The CDR3 is 16 residues long. V was shortened by 5 bases and J by 1 base, with 15 bases between the two germline ends. The CDR3 loop is CASSRRREESYNEQFF. The CDR3 bases are TGTGCCAGCAGTCGAAGAAGGGAGGAATCCTACAATGAGCAGTTCTTC.

The CDR3 DNA is TGTGCCAGTAGTATAGTCGGGACTTTTAATGAAAAACTGTTTTTT. Its translation: CASSIVGTFNEKLFF. J is TRBJ1-4 and V is TRBV19; D is perhaps TRBD1 (5 bases). Deletions cut 1 base from V and 4 bases from J, with 10 bases between. CDR3 size: 15 residues. Germline values: CDR1 LNHDA, CDR2 SQIVND (reference sequence). Variable domain in full (rest from reference TRBV19 and TRBJ1-4): DGGITQSPKYLFRKEGQNVTLSCEQNLNHDAMYWYRQDPGQGLRLIYYSQIVNDFQKGDIAEGYSVSREKKESFPLTVTSAQKNPTAFYLCASSIVGTFNEKLFFGSGTQLSVL.

This sequence joins TRBV6-5 and TRBJ2-3; 7 bases agree with TRBD2. CDR1 is MNHEY and CDR2 is SVGAGI in the germline V gene. The CDR3 is 16 residues long. V lost 2 bases, J lost 0 bases, and 5 bases stayed unmatched. The chain's CDR3 is CASSYGSGTSTDTQYF. DNA of the CDR3: TGTGCCAGCAGTTACGGAAGCGGGACTAGCACAGATACGCAGTATTTT.

The chain employs TRBV7-9 and TRBJ1-5; 8 bases line up with TRBD1. CDR1 is SEHNR, CDR2 FQNEAQ, per germline (reference sequence). CDR3 size: 15 residues. Trimming at V came to 5 bases and at J to 7 bases, leaving 10 bases not matched to a gene. Written as DNA, the CDR3 is TGTGCCAGCAGCCAGACAGGGGATCGGGACCAGCCCCAGCATTTT. Amino acids: CASSQTGDRDQPQHF.